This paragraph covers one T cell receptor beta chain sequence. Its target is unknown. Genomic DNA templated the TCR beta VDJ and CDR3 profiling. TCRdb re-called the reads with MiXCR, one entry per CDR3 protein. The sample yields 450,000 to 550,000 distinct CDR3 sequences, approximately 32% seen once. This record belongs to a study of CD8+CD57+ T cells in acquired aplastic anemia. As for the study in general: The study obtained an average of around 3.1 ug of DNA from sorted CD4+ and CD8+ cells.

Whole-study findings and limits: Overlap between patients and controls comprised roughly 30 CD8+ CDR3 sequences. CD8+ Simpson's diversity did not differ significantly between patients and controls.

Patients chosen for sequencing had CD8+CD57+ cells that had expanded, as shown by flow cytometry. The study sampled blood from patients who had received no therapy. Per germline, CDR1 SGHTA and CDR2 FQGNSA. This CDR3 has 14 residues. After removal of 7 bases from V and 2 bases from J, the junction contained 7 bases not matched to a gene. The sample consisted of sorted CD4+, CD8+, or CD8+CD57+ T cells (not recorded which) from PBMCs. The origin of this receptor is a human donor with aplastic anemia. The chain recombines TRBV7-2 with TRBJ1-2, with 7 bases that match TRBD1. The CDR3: CASKDRFLNYGYTF. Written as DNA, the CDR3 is TGTGCCAGCAAGGACAGGTTCTTAAACTATGGCTACACCTTC.